Detailed here is one T cell receptor (beta chain). Its specificity is unknown. This sample also contains other DNA sequences that code for the same CDR3. V shed 4 bases and J shed 3 bases, with 11 bases lying between them. The germline gives CDR1 SGDLS, CDR2 YYNGEE. This CDR3 comprises 13 residues. These data originate in a study of shared clonotypes between healthy human individuals. Naive CD8 isolation took CD45RO-negative cells positively selected for CCR7 and excluded terminally differentiated effector memory CD45RA+ cells. Sequencing used immunoSEQ multiplex PCR; TCRdb keeps in-frame clones, though not all of them. This table has about 2.1 million clones, 93% appearing once. The study's findings and limits: Enrolling few donors narrowed the genetic and exposure-history diversity that was represented.

Sequenced: naive CD8+ T cells from PBMCs. The source is a man between 18 and 35 years old in good health. Some clones in this sample may be carry-over from other donors' samples. The chain links TRBV9 to TRBJ2-7; possibly TRBD1 or TRBD2 for D (5 bases each). CDR3 nucleotides: TGTGCCAGCAGCCCCTCAGGGAGCTACGAGCAGTACTTC. It codes for CASSPSGSYEQYF.